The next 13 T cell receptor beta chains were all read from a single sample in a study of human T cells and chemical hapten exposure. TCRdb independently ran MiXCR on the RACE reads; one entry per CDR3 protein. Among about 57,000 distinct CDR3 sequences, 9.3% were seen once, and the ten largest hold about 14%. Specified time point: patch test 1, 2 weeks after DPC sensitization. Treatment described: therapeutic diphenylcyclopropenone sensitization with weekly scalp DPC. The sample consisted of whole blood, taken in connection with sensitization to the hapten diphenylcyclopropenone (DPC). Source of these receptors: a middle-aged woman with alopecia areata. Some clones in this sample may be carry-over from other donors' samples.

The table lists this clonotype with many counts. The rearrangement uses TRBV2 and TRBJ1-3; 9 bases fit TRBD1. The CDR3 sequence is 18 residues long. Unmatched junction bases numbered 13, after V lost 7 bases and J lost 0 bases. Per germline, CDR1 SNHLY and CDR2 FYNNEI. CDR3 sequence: CASMEGTGRSPSGNTIYF. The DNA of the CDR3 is TGTGCCAGCATGGAAGGGACAGGGAGGTCCCCCTCTGGAAACACCATATATTTT. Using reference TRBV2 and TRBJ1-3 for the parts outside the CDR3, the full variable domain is EPEVTQTPSHQVTQMGQEVILRCVPISNHLYFYWYRQILGQKVEFLVSFYNNEISEKSEIFDDQFSVERPDGSNFTLKIRSTKLEDSAMYFCASMEGTGRSPSGNTIYFGEGSWLTVV.

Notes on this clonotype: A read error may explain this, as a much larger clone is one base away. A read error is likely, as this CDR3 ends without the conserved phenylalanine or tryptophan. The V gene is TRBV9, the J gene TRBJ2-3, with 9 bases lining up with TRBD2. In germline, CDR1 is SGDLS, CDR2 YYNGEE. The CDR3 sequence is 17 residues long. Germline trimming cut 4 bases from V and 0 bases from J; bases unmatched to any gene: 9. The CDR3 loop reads CASSPTILAGSTDTQYY. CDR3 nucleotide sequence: TGTGCCAGCAGCCCTACCATCCTAGCGGGAAGCACAGATACGCAGTATTAT.

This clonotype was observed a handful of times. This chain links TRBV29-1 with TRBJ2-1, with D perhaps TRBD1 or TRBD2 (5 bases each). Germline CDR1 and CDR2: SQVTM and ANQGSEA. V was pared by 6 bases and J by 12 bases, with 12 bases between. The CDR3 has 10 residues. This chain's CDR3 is CSVDRGLQFF. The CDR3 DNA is TGCAGCGTCGACAGAGGGCTGCAGTTCTTC.

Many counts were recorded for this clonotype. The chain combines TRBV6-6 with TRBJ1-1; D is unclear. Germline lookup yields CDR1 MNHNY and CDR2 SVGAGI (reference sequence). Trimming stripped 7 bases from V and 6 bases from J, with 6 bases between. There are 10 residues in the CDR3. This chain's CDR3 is CASMSSEAFF. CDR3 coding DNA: TGTGCCAGCATGAGTTCTGAAGCTTTCTTT.

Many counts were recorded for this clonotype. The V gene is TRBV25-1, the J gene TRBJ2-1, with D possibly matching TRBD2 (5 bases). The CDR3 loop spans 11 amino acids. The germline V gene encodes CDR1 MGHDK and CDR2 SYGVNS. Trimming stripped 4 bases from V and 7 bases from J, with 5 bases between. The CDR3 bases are TGTGCCAGCAGTGGAGGGAATGAGCAGTTCTTC. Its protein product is CASSGGNEQFF. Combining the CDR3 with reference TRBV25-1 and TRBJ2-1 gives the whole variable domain EADIYQTPRYLVIGTGKKITLECSQTMGHDKMYWYQQDPGMELHLIHYSYGVNSTEKGDLSSESTVSRIRTEHFPLTLESARPSHTSQYLCASSGGNEQFFGPGTRLTVL.

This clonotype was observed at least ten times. The CDR3 DNA sequence: TGTGCCAGCAGTAGAGCAGCTAACTATGGCTACACCTTC. Translation: CASSRAANYGYTF. The V gene is TRBV2, the J gene TRBJ1-2; no clear D gene. Germline V CDR1 and CDR2: SNHLY, FYNNEI. This CDR3 has 13 residues. V gave up 5 bases and J gave up 0 bases, with 7 bases separating them. Drawing the rest from reference TRBV2 and TRBJ1-2, the complete variable domain is EPEVTQTPSHQVTQMGQEVILRCVPISNHLYFYWYRQILGQKVEFLVSFYNNEISEKSEIFDDQFSVERPDGSNFTLKIRSTKLEDSAMYFCASSRAANYGYTFGSGTRLTVV.

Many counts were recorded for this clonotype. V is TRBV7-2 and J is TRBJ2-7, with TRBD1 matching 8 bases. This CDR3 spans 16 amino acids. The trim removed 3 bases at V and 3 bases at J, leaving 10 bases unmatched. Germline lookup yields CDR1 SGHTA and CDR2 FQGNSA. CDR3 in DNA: TGTGCCAGCAGCTTGACCCCGACAGGGGATATCTACGAGCAGTACTTC. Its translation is CASSLTPTGDIYEQYF.

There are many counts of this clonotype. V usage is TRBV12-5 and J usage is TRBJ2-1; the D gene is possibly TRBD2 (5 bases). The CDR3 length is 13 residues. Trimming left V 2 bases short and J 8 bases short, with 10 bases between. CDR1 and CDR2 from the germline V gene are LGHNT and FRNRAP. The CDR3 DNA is TGTGCTAGTGGTTTGAGTCGGGGAGATGAGCAGTTCTTC. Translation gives CASGLSRGDEQFF.

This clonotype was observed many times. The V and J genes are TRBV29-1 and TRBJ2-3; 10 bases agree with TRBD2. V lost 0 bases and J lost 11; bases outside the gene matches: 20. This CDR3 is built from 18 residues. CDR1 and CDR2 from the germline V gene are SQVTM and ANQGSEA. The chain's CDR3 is CSVEDPDLAAGGLWVQYF. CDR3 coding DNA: TGCAGCGTTGAAGATCCCGACCTCGCAGCGGGGGGGCTGTGGGTGCAGTATTTT.

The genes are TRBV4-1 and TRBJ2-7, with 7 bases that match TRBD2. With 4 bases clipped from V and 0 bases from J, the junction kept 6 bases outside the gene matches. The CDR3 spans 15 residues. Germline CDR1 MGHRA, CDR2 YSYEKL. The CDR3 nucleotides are TGCGCCAGCAGCCCCGGGCTAGCGGCCTCCTACGAGCAGTACTTC. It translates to CASSPGLAASYEQYF.

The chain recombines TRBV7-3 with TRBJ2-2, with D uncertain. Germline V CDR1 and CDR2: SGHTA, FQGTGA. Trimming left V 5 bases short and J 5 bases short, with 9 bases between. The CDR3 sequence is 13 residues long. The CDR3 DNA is TGTGCCAGCAGCCAGGTTCATACCGGGGAGCTGTTTTTT. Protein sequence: CASSQVHTGELFF.

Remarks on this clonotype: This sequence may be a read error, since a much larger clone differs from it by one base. The CDR3 loop reads CASSGGLEGNQSQHF. Written as DNA, the CDR3 is TGTGCCAGCTCGGGAGGATTGGAAGGCAATCAGTCCCAGCATTTT. V usage is TRBV7-9 and J usage is TRBJ1-5; D remains ambiguous. Germline V lookup: CDR1 SEHNR, CDR2 FQNEAQ (reference sequence). The CDR3 spans 15 residues. The variable domain in full, with the rest retrieved from reference TRBV7-9 and TRBJ1-5, is DTGVSQNPRHKITKRGQNVTFRCDPISEHNRLYWYRQTLGQGPEFLTYFQNEAQLEKSRLLSDRFSAERPKGSFSTLEIQRTEQGDSAMYLCASSGGLEGNQSQHFGDGTRLSIL.

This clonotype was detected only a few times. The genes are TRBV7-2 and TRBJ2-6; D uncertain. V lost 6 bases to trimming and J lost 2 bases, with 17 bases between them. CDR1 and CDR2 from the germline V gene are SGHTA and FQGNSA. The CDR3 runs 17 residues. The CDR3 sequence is CASRRDRRLAGANVLTF. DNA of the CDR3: TGTGCCAGCAGGCGCGACCGCAGGCTGGCTGGGGCCAACGTCCTGACTTTC.